Listed here are 6 T cell receptor beta chains from one sample, sequenced in a study of T cell responses to AZD1222 COVID-19 vaccine. The data were produced by immunoSEQ multiplex PCR, yet TCRdb's version contains in-frame clones alone and is incomplete. The sample includes about 200,000 clones, about 94% of them seen just once. The source material was peripheral blood, sampled 28 days after the second AZD1222 dose. The receptor source for this set is an adult who received the AZD1222 COVID-19 vaccine.

This chain links TRBV5-6 with TRBJ1-6; 8 bases line up with TRBD1. The CDR3 runs to 15 residues. The germline V gene encodes CDR1 SGHDT and CDR2 YYEEEE. V gave up 0 bases and J gave up 6 bases; unmatched junction bases: 2. The CDR3 here is CASSLAGTGNSPLHF. Here the CDR3 DNA reads TGTGCCAGCAGCTTGGCAGGGACAGGTAATTCACCCCTCCACTTT.

The chain couples TRBV10-2 to TRBJ1-1; 9 bases match TRBD1. Trimming cost V 3 bases and J 7 bases; bases outside gene matches: 9. Germline V gene data show CDR1 as WSHSY and CDR2 as SAAADI. The CDR3 extends over 15 amino acids. Here the CDR3 DNA reads TGCGCCAGCAGTGAACCCGGGACAGGGATGGATGAAGCTTTCTTT. Its translation: CASSEPGTGMDEAFF.

J is TRBJ1-4 and V is TRBV6-5, with D uncertain. Germline V CDR1 and CDR2: MNHEY, SVGAGI. V was pared by 5 bases and J by 8 bases, with 18 bases between. The CDR3 runs to 15 residues. This CDR3 is CASSPRSPRAEKLFF. CDR3 DNA: TGTGCCAGCAGTCCAAGGAGCCCCAGAGCCGAAAAACTGTTTTTT.

The chain's CDR3 is CASSFQDNTEAFF. CDR3 nucleotide sequence: TGTGCCAGCAGTTTTCAGGATAACACTGAAGCTTTCTTT. The chain uses TRBV6-2 or TRBV6-3 and TRBJ1-1, with no clear D. Germline V gives CDR1 MNHEY, CDR2 SVGEGT. The V gene lost 4 bases and the J gene lost 2 bases, with 8 bases spanning the gap. The CDR3 has 13 amino acids.

This sequence joins TRBV18 and TRBJ2-3, with a possible D match to TRBD1 (5 bases). With 3 bases removed from V and 4 bases from J, the gap between germline ends came to 14 bases. Germline CDR1 KGHSH, CDR2 LQKENI. The CDR3 sequence is 15 residues long. The CDR3 reads CASSPGQVGADTQYF. In DNA, the CDR3 is TGTGCCAGCTCACCGGGGCAGGTTGGGGCAGATACGCAGTATTTT.

This chain links TRBV15 with TRBJ1-5; unclear D gene. The CDR3 extends over 15 amino acids. V was trimmed by 0 bases and J by 3 bases, leaving 9 bases between them. The germline V gene has CDR1 LNHNV and CDR2 YYDKDF (reference sequence). The CDR3 DNA reads as TGTGCCACCAGCAGAGATGCAGACCCCAATCAGCCCCAGCATTTT. It codes for CATSRDADPNQPQHF.